These 11 T cell receptor beta chains share one sample of origin, sequenced in a study of blood T cell repertoires in COVID-19 (dated by TCRdb to 2018 to 2020). Receptor libraries were prepared by the immunoSEQ multiplex PCR assay. Held by TCRdb, this immuneACCESS table contains in-frame sequences only and omits some clones. Under half of the omission traces to an unresolved V gene where checked; the cause of the rest is unknown. The sample yields 200,000 to 250,000 clones; around nine tenths were counted once. Of the sample, approximately 10% falls within the top ten clones. The sample was PBMCs or T cells enriched from blood (not recorded which). These receptors were obtained from a man aged 25-45 years who had recovered from COVID-19.

This clone was observed a handful of times. The J gene is TRBJ2-7, the V gene TRBV25-1, with 7 nucleotides matching TRBD2. This CDR3 is built from 14 residues. After removal of 2 bases from V and 2 bases from J, the junction contained 3 bases not matched to a gene. Per the germline V gene, CDR1 is MGHDK and CDR2 is SYGVNS. CDR3 DNA sequence: TGTGCCAGCAGTGAACCTGGGAGGGCCTACGAGCAGTACTTC. It yields the protein CASSEPGRAYEQYF.

The chain has TRBV5-6 and TRBJ2-1; D perhaps matches TRBD2 (7 bases). This CDR3 is built from 15 residues. The V end was cut by 1 base, the J end by 9 bases, with 17 bases between. Germline CDR1 and CDR2: SGHDT and YYEEEE. CDR3 nucleotide sequence: TGTGCCAGCAGCTTGTCTAGGGGGGGACGTGGTGAGCAGTTCTTC. Encoded protein: CASSLSRGGRGEQFF. The whole variable domain, filled in from reference TRBV5-6 and TRBJ2-1, reads DAGVTQSPTHLIKTRGQQVTLRCSPKSGHDTVSWYQQALGQGPQFIFQYYEEEERQRGNFPDRFSGHQFPNYSSELNVNALLLGDSALYLCASSLSRGGRGEQFFGPGTRLTVL.

A word on this clone: This sample also contains other DNA sequences that code for the same CDR3. This chain uses TRBV3-1 (or the pseudogene TRBV3-2) with TRBJ2-7; D gene unclear. The CDR3 has 12 residues. Germline V gives CDR1 LGHDT, CDR2 YNNKEL (reference sequence). V lost 4 bases and J 2 bases, leaving 6 bases between the germline ends. The CDR3 nucleotides are TGTGCCAGCAGCCTAACGGCCTACGAGCAGTACTTC. Translated: CASSLTAYEQYF.

V is TRBV27 and J is TRBJ2-1, with a weak D call TRBD2 (7 bases). There are 12 residues in the CDR3. V was cut by 8 bases and J by 8 bases, with 13 bases left in between. Germline V CDR1 and CDR2: MNHEY, SMNVEV (reference sequence). Here the CDR3 DNA reads TGTGCCAGCTGGGGAGGGGGACATGAGCAGTTCTTC. Protein product: CASWGGGHEQFF.

This sequence joins TRBV28 and TRBJ2-2; 10 bases align to TRBD2. V dropped 1 base and J dropped 6; count of bases not matched to a gene: 11. The CDR3 sequence is 18 residues long. CDR1 is MDHEN and CDR2 is SYDVKM in the germline V gene. The CDR3 nucleotides read TGTGCCAGCAGTTTATTGGGGCTAGCGGGAGCTCGTGCCGGGGAGCTGTTTTTT. This sequence encodes CASSLLGLAGARAGELFF. Using reference TRBV28 and TRBJ2-2 for the parts outside the CDR3, the full variable domain is DVKVTQSSRYLVKRTGEKVFLECVQDMDHENMFWYRQDPGLGLRLIYFSYDVKMKEKGDIPEGYSVSREKKERFSLILESASTNQTSMYLCASSLLGLAGARAGELFFGEGSRLTVL.

The chain's CDR3 is CASRSGLDNEQFF. The CDR3 nucleotides read TGCGCCAGCAGATCGGGACTCGACAATGAGCAGTTCTTC. This rearrangement joins TRBV5-1 to TRBJ2-1; tentatively, D is TRBD2 (6 bases). Germline-derived CDR1 and CDR2 are SGHRS and YFSETQ. The V end lost 5 bases, the J end lost 5 bases, and 11 bases lay between the germline ends. CDR3 length equals 13 residues.

The V and J genes are TRBV29-1 and TRBJ2-5; D is perhaps TRBD2 (6 bases). The V gene lost 1 base and the J gene lost 3 bases, with 15 bases spanning the gap. This CDR3 region has 15 residues. Per germline, CDR1 SQVTM and CDR2 ANQGSEA. The CDR3 sequence: CSVEGGEILEETQYF. In DNA, the CDR3 is TGCAGCGTTGAAGGGGGGGAAATATTGGAAGAGACCCAGTACTTC. Together with reference TRBV29-1 and TRBJ2-5, the CDR3 gives the full variable domain: SAVISQKPSRDICQRGTSLTIQCQVDSQVTMMFWYRQQPGQSLTLIATANQGSEATYESGFVIDKFPISRPNLTFSTLTVSNMSPEDSSIYLCSVEGGEILEETQYFGPGTRLLVL.

The chain recombines TRBV18 with TRBJ2-2, with D possibly TRBD1 on 5 matching bases. Trimming removed 8 bases from V and 1 base from J, with 14 bases in between. The CDR3 runs 15 residues. Germline CDR1 KGHSH, CDR2 LQKENI. This CDR3 reads CASHLGQLNTGELFF. The DNA for the CDR3 is TGTGCCAGCCACCTGGGGCAGCTGAACACCGGGGAGCTGTTTTTT.

J is TRBJ2-3 and V is TRBV24-1; weak D call: TRBD2 (5 bases). Germline lookup yields CDR1 KGHDR and CDR2 SFDVKD. The germline V and J ends were trimmed by 3 bases and 7 bases, with 7 bases remaining between them. This CDR3 spans 12 amino acids. CDR3 bases: TGTGCCACCAGTGATAGAGGGTATACGCAGTATTTT. Translated: CATSDRGYTQYF.

V usage is TRBV27 and J usage is TRBJ1-5; 10 bases align to TRBD1. This CDR3 spans 17 amino acids. V was pared by 6 bases and J by 4 bases, with 12 bases of the junction left unmatched. Germline assignment: CDR1 MNHEY and CDR2 SMNVEV (reference sequence). CDR3 in amino acids: CASSRSTGTGENQPQHF. CDR3 DNA sequence: TGTGCCAGCAGCCGTTCTACCGGGACAGGGGAAAATCAGCCCCAGCATTTT.

This clone came up a few times. This chain links TRBV9 with TRBJ2-5; perhaps TRBD2 as D (5 bases). The V end was cut by 3 bases, the J end by 5 bases, with 14 bases between. The V gene's germline CDR1 is SGDLS and CDR2 YYNGEE. This CDR3 has 14 residues. CDR3 amino acids: CASSAPSGEETQYF. CDR3 DNA sequence: TGTGCCAGCAGCGCCCCATCTGGGGAGGAGACCCAGTACTTC.